Described below is a single TCR beta chain sequence and its context. Assay: immunoSEQ multiplex PCR; the TCRdb copy retains only in-frame clones and omits some. The sample contains approximately 220,000 clones, approximately 90% of which appear only once. The data were taken from a study of blood T cell repertoires in COVID-19. Cohort 3 donors were reported recovered after two negative PCRs, clearance, or symptom resolution. Sample: PBMCs or T cells enriched from blood (not recorded which). The origin of this receptor is a man aged 25-45 years who had recovered from COVID-19.

This chain's CDR3 is CASSPPGLAVDSGANVLTF. CDR3 DNA: TGTGCCAGCTCACCACCGGGACTAGCGGTGGACTCTGGGGCCAACGTCCTGACTTTC. V and J are TRBV18 and TRBJ2-6; 11 nucleotides match TRBD2. The CDR3 totals 19 residues. Losses at the gene ends were 0 bases for V and 0 bases for J; bases not matched to a gene: 4. CDR1 and CDR2 (germline): KGHSH, LQKENI. The full variable domain, in which reference TRBV18 and TRBJ2-6 provide the parts outside the CDR3, is NAGVMQNPRHLVRRRGQEARLRCSPMKGHSHVYWYRQLPEEGLKFMVYLQKENIIDESGMPKERFSAEFPKEGPSILRIQQVVRGDSAAYFCASSPPGLAVDSGANVLTFGAGSRLTVL.